The rows below give T cell receptor beta chains drawn from one sample of a study of blood T cell repertoires in COVID-19. Libraries were prepared by immunoSEQ multiplex PCR; TCRdb keeps only in-frame clonotypes and omits some of them. The repertoire holds more than 150,000 clones, with approximately 83% as singletons. Sequences were obtained from peripheral blood. The receptors shown here come from a man aged 60 to 75 with acute or convalescent COVID-19. Both conserved end residues are part of each CDR3. A D gene is named only where the DNA matches it firmly. Some rows have no size entry. The others give once, few or many, or a class for an expanded clone.

clone_size d_call j_call v_call cdr3_aa cdr3_nt
NA NA TRBJ1-2 TRBV28 CASSSTGGGGYTF TGTGCCAGCAGTTCCACGGGAGGCGGGGGCTACACCTTC
NA NA TRBJ2-7 TRBV5-5 CASSLGVTPTGQYF TGTGCCAGCAGCTTGGGGGTGACCCCGACGGGGCAGTACTTC
NA NA TRBJ2-2 TRBV10-3 CAISAGVSNTGELFF TGTGCCATCAGTGCGGGGGTTTCAAACACCGGGGAGCTGTTTTTT
NA NA TRBJ2-1 TRBV3-1/TRBV3-2 CASSQAVGTGGDEQFF TGTGCCAGCAGCCAAGCCGTTGGCACAGGGGGGGATGAGCAGTTCTTC
NA TRBD1 TRBJ2-5 TRBV7-8 CASTTNRGPSETQYF TGTGCCAGCACCACAAACAGGGGGCCCTCAGAGACCCAGTACTTC
NA NA TRBJ1-4 TRBV28 CASSLGMIPGEKLFF TGTGCCAGCAGTTTAGGAATGATTCCGGGTGAAAAACTGTTTTTT
NA NA TRBJ1-1 TRBV7-9 CASSLVGADTEAFF TGTGCCAGCAGCTTAGTGGGGGCGGACACTGAAGCTTTCTTT
few NA TRBJ2-2 TRBV11-2 CASSRIPSVNTGELFF TGTGCCAGCAGCCGCATTCCTAGCGTGAACACCGGGGAGCTGTTTTTT
NA NA TRBJ1-1 TRBV24-1 CATSDTEAFF TGTGCCACCAGCGACACTGAAGCTTTCTTT
NA NA TRBJ1-4 TRBV6-2/TRBV6-3 CASSRSSNEKLFF TGTGCCAGCAGTAGGAGTTCTAATGAAAAACTGTTTTTT
NA NA TRBJ2-1 TRBV14 CASSHRSTGVGEQFF TGTGCCAGCAGCCACCGATCGACGGGTGTCGGTGAGCAGTTCTTC
NA NA TRBJ2-7 TRBV4-1 CASSQEWGSSYEQYF TGCGCCAGCAGCCAAGAGTGGGGCAGCTCCTACGAGCAGTACTTC
NA NA TRBJ2-3 TRBV21-1 CASSNRGGEVPDTQYF TGTGCCAGCAGCAATAGGGGAGGGGAGGTGCCAGATACGCAGTATTTT
NA NA TRBJ2-3 TRBV19 CASSIAGRGARDTQYF TGTGCCAGTAGTATTGCGGGGAGGGGGGCACGAGATACGCAGTATTTT
once NA TRBJ2-1 TRBV7-6 CASSYPAGEQFF TGTGCCAGCAGCTACCCTGCGGGTGAGCAGTTCTTC
NA NA TRBJ2-1 TRBV7-9 CASSLGQNEQFF TGTGCCAGCAGCTTAGGACAGAATGAGCAGTTCTTC
NA TRBD1 TRBJ1-2 TRBV6-5 CASSFTGTVNYGYTF TGTGCCAGCAGCTTTACCGGGACAGTTAACTATGGCTACACCTTC
NA TRBD1 TRBJ1-6 TRBV7-9 CASSFRQGGGSPLHF TGTGCCAGCAGCTTTCGACAGGGAGGAGGGTCACCCCTCCACTTT
NA TRBD1 TRBJ2-2 TRBV11-2 CASSSQGTVNTGELFF TGTGCCAGCAGCTCCCAGGGGACAGTTAACACCGGGGAGCTGTTTTTT
NA NA TRBJ2-2 TRBV9 CASSQQGTGTGELFF TGTGCCAGCAGTCAACAGGGAACGGGAACCGGGGAGCTGTTTTTT
NA NA TRBJ2-5 TRBV18 CASSVLATETQYF TGTGCCAGCTCAGTACTAGCAACGGAGACCCAGTACTTC
NA NA TRBJ1-4 TRBV28 CASSSYRETNEKLFF TGTGCCAGCAGTTCCTACAGGGAAACTAATGAAAAACTGTTTTTT
once NA TRBJ2-7 TRBV15 CATSRVPSSYEQYF TGTGCCACCAGCAGAGTACCGAGCTCCTACGAGCAGTACTTC
NA NA TRBJ2-5 TRBV5-1 CASMTGGERRKTQYF TGCGCCAGCATGACAGGCGGAGAGAGGAGGAAGACCCAGTACTTC
NA TRBD2 TRBJ2-1 TRBV12-3/TRBV12-4 CASGDQAGAEQFF TGTGCCAGCGGAGACCAAGCGGGAGCTGAGCAGTTCTTC
NA NA TRBJ2-3 TRBV4-1 CASSQVGLSTDTQYF TGCGCCAGCAGCCAAGTTGGACTGAGCACAGATACGCAGTATTTT
NA TRBD2 TRBJ2-7 TRBV11-2 CASSLARGRKNEQYF TGTGCCAGCAGCTTAGCCCGCGGGAGAAAAAACGAGCAGTACTTC
once NA TRBJ2-5 TRBV19 CASSMGAETQYF TGTGCCAGTAGTATGGGGGCAGAGACCCAGTACTTC
many TRBD2 TRBJ2-3 TRBV27 CASSKLKTSGTDTQYF TGTGCCAGCAGTAAACTTAAGACTAGCGGCACAGATACGCAGTATTTT
NA NA TRBJ2-1 TRBV9 CASSVASGPSDEQFF TGTGCCAGCAGCGTAGCCAGCGGCCCTTCGGATGAGCAGTTCTTC
NA TRBD1 TRBJ2-5 TRBV11-2 CASSLSGGTGGTQYF TGTGCCAGCAGCTTGTCCGGGGGGACAGGGGGGACCCAGTACTTC
few NA TRBJ2-2 TRBV19 CASRSRQGTSGELFF TGTGCCAGTAGGTCTCGGCAGGGAACATCCGGGGAGCTGTTTTTT
NA NA TRBJ1-2 TRBV6-6 CASRNRTPFYTF TGTGCCAGCAGGAACAGGACCCCCTTCTACACCTTC
NA NA TRBJ1-2 TRBV7-3 CASSFFSLGGYTF TGTGCCAGCAGCTTTTTTAGCTTGGGTGGCTACACCTTC
NA TRBD1 TRBJ1-1 TRBV28 CASKTGQLNTEAFF TGTGCCAGCAAAACGGGACAGCTGAACACTGAAGCTTTCTTT
NA NA TRBJ1-2 TRBV4-2 CASSQDEGTGTNYGYTF TGTGCCAGCAGCCAAGACGAGGGGACTGGGACTAACTATGGCTACACCTTC
NA TRBD1 TRBJ2-6 TRBV30 CAWNAGGKANVLTF TGTGCCTGGAATGCAGGGGGTAAGGCCAACGTCCTGACTTTC
NA TRBD1 TRBJ2-7 TRBV5-8 CASSFFWTGSYEQYF TGTGCCAGCAGCTTCTTTTGGACAGGGTCCTACGAGCAGTACTTC
NA NA TRBJ1-1 TRBV30 CAWSVPGHPKAFF TGTGCCTGGAGTGTACCAGGACACCCGAAAGCTTTCTTT
NA TRBD1 TRBJ1-6 TRBV6-5 CASSRGQGTSPLHF TGTGCCAGCAGCCGAGGACAGGGGACTTCACCCCTCCACTTT
once NA TRBJ2-2 TRBV21-1 CASIPPGGPTGELFF TGTGCCAGCATCCCCCCGGGGGGGCCCACCGGGGAGCTGTTTTTT
NA NA TRBJ1-5 TRBV6-1 CASSEALQTAILGQPQHF TGTGCCAGCAGTGAAGCTTTACAGACAGCCATCCTTGGACAGCCCCAGCATTTT